Below, one T cell receptor beta chain is given with its context. Measured with immunoSEQ multiplex PCR; TCRdb has only the in-frame clones, and not every one. The sample holds some 3,400 clones; about 95% are singletons and the top ten take approximately 2%. These data originate in a study of brain metastases from non-small cell lung cancer. The CDR3 contains 15 residues. The germline V gene has CDR1 SGDLS and CDR2 YYNGEE. V was clipped by 3 bases and J by 3 bases, with 13 bases between them. The sequenced sample consisted of tumor-adjacent normal tissue. This sequence was found in a donor aged 40 or older with non-small cell lung cancer. The chain links TRBV9 to TRBJ1-5; no clear D. The CDR3 region is CASSGSGNPNQPQHF. In DNA, the CDR3 is TGTGCCAGCAGCGGCTCAGGAAACCCCAATCAGCCCCAGCATTTT.